Below, 20 T cell receptor beta chains from the same sample are listed, as sequenced in a study of CD4 T cells in relation to SARS-CoV-2 and coronaviruses. The data were produced by immunoSEQ multiplex PCR, yet TCRdb's version contains in-frame clones alone and is incomplete. The sample lists tens of thousands of clones, 70% to 80% occurring once. Antigens of these TCRs are unknown. The material sequenced was memory CD4+ T cells from PBMCs, cultured in vitro. These TCRs come from an adult with COVID-19.

The chain employs TRBV18 and TRBJ1-1; unclear D gene. This CDR3 contains 13 residues. CDR1 KGHSH and CDR2 LQKENI come from the germline V gene. Trimming took 3 bases from V and 1 from J, leaving 6 bases between them. DNA for the CDR3: TGTGCCAGCTCACCTCATGAGAACACTGAAGCTTTCTTT. Amino acid sequence: CASSPHENTEAFF.

CDR3 amino acids: CASSAGQGSSYNEQFF. CDR3 coding DNA: TGTGCCAGCAGCGCCGGACAGGGGAGCTCCTACAATGAGCAGTTCTTC. The chain recombines TRBV5-6 with TRBJ2-1, with 9 bases matching TRBD1. The V gene's germline CDR1 is SGHDT and CDR2 YYEEEE. The CDR3 covers 16 residues. Trimming took 4 bases from V and 0 from J; bases not matched to a gene: 5.

The sample holds one count of this clone. V is TRBV28 and J is TRBJ2-5, with D possibly matching TRBD2 (6 bases). V was clipped by 3 bases and J by 5 bases, with 13 bases between them. Germline CDR1 reads MDHEN; CDR2 reads SYDVKM. There are 14 residues in the CDR3. The chain's CDR3 is CASSFWGERETQYF. CDR3 nucleotide sequence: TGTGCCAGCAGTTTTTGGGGGGAGAGGGAGACCCAGTACTTC. Full variable domain (remainder filled in from reference TRBV28 and TRBJ2-5): DVKVTQSSRYLVKRTGEKVFLECVQDMDHENMFWYRQDPGLGLRLIYFSYDVKMKEKGDIPEGYSVSREKKERFSLILESASTNQTSMYLCASSFWGERETQYFGPGTRLLVL.

This clone was found a few times. The rearrangement uses TRBV25-1 and TRBJ2-1, with 7 bases aligning to TRBD1. This CDR3 is built from 15 residues. Germline CDR1 is MGHDK and CDR2 is SYGVNS. V was clipped by 2 bases and J by 4 bases; unmatched bases: 5. CDR3 sequence (DNA): TGTGCCAGCAGTGAAAGGGACAGTGTTTACAATGAGCAGTTCTTC. It specifies CASSERDSVYNEQFF.

CDR3 DNA sequence: TGCAGCGTTGATCAGAGCTCCTACAATGAGCAGTTCTTC. Translated: CSVDQSSYNEQFF. The V call is TRBV29-1, the J call TRBJ2-1; D not certain. The CDR3 has 13 residues. Germline CDR1 and CDR2: SQVTM and ANQGSEA. Trimming removed 3 bases at V and 0 bases at J, with 6 bases between.

This clone has just a few counts. The rearrangement links TRBV18 to TRBJ2-7; D is possibly TRBD1 (5 bases). The V end was cut by 2 bases, the J end by 6 bases, with 8 bases between. Germline V gene data show CDR1 as KGHSH and CDR2 as LQKENI. This CDR3 comprises 12 residues. The CDR3 region has the DNA TGTGCCAGCTCACCAACAGGTCTCGAGCAGTACTTC. Amino acid sequence: CASSPTGLEQYF.

This rearrangement joins TRBV6-5 to TRBJ1-2; D not resolved. V lost 6 bases and J 5 bases, leaving 7 bases between the germline ends. The CDR3 spans 11 residues. CDR1 and CDR2 from the germline V gene are MNHEY and SVGAGI. This CDR3 is CASSQEYGYTF. CDR3 in DNA: TGTGCCAGCAGCCAGGAGTATGGCTACACCTTC.

This chain links TRBV3-1 (or the pseudogene TRBV3-2) with TRBJ2-2; D gene uncertain. The CDR3 sequence is 13 residues long. V was trimmed by 0 bases and J by 6 bases, leaving 5 bases between them. Germline CDR1 and CDR2: LGHDT and YNNKEL (reference sequence). In DNA, the CDR3 is TGTGCCAGCAGCCAAGATGTTGCCGGGGAGCTGTTTTTT. This gives the protein CASSQDVAGELFF.

This chain links TRBV10-3 with TRBJ2-3, with 8 bases lining up with TRBD2. The trim removed 5 bases at V and 3 bases at J, leaving 4 bases unmatched. The germline CDR1 and CDR2 sequences are ENHRY and SYGVKD. The CDR3 has 14 residues. In DNA form, the CDR3 reads TGTGCCATCAGTAAAAGCGGGAGTACAGATACGCAGTATTTT. Its protein is CAISKSGSTDTQYF.

CDR3 sequence reads: CASSKPTMGYSNQPQHF. The CDR3 bases are TGTGCCAGCAGCAAACCCACCATGGGCTATAGCAATCAGCCCCAGCATTTT. J is TRBJ1-5 and V is TRBV7-2; D remains unclear. The CDR3 contains 17 residues. The V and J ends lost 5 bases and 0 bases respectively, with 17 bases between them. The germline V gene has CDR1 SGHTA and CDR2 FQGNSA.

The gene calls are TRBV4-1 and TRBJ2-7; 7 bases agree with TRBD2. The length of the CDR3 is 13 residues. Germline-derived CDR1 and CDR2 are MGHRA and YSYEKL. V lost 4 bases, J lost 6 bases, and 6 bases stayed unmatched. In nucleotides, the CDR3 is TGCGCCAGCAGCCGCTTTGGGGGGGGCGAGCAGTACTTC. This translates into CASSRFGGGEQYF.

The chain joins TRBV5-1 to TRBJ2-7; no firm D call. Trimming shortened V by 0 bases and J by 3 bases, and 10 bases separated the two germline ends. The CDR3 contains 14 residues. Looked up from germline, CDR1 is SGHRS and CDR2 is YFSETQ. This CDR3 reads CASSLGPVDYEQYF. The CDR3 nucleotides are TGCGCCAGCAGCTTGGGTCCAGTGGACTACGAGCAGTACTTC.

V and J are TRBV11-3 and TRBJ2-7; D is possibly TRBD1 (6 bases). CDR1 and CDR2 from the germline V gene are SGHNT and YENEEA. Between the trimmed V and J ends, which lost 4 bases and 6 bases, there was a span of 22 bases. The CDR3 totals 16 residues. CDR3 coding DNA: TGTGCCAGCAGCTCGACAGGCGAGGACGGTCGCGGCGAGCAGTACTTC. Its protein is CASSSTGEDGRGEQYF.

The chain uses TRBV29-1 and TRBJ2-1; possible D gene TRBD2, 5 bases. This CDR3 has 13 residues. Per the germline V gene, CDR1 is SQVTM and CDR2 is ANQGSEA. Trimming left V 8 bases short and J 7 bases short, with 18 bases between. The CDR3 sequence is CSSERGSKNEQFF. The CDR3 DNA follows: TGCAGCTCAGAAAGAGGGAGCAAGAATGAGCAGTTCTTC.

This clone was seen a single time. The rearrangement joins TRBV5-1 to TRBJ2-7; D remains unclear. Germline values: CDR1 SGHRS, CDR2 YFSETQ. The CDR3 runs to 13 residues. V gave up 0 bases and J gave up 2 bases, with 6 bases separating them. The CDR3 region is CASSLAVPYEQYF. The CDR3 DNA is TGCGCCAGCAGCTTGGCTGTCCCCTACGAGCAGTACTTC.

The chain links TRBV2 to TRBJ1-3; 7 bases are a match to TRBD1. Germline CDR1 reads SNHLY; CDR2 reads FYNNEI. This CDR3 has 15 amino acids. The trim removed 3 bases at V and 0 bases at J, leaving 2 bases unmatched. Written as DNA, the CDR3 is TGTGCCAGCAGTGAGTGGGACAGCTCTGGAAACACCATATATTTT. It yields the protein CASSEWDSSGNTIYF.

This chain uses TRBV28 with TRBJ2-5; D ambiguous. This CDR3 has 14 amino acids. Between the trimmed V and J ends, which lost 6 bases and 4 bases, there was a span of 15 bases. Germline V lookup: CDR1 MDHEN, CDR2 SYDVKM. The CDR3 DNA sequence: TGTGCCAGCAGACAAAATTGGGTTCCAGAGACCCAGTACTTC. Protein product: CASRQNWVPETQYF.

The chain recombines TRBV9 with TRBJ1-2; D is possibly TRBD1 (5 bases). The germline CDR1 and CDR2 sequences are SGDLS and YYNGEE. This CDR3 comprises 16 residues. The V end was cut by 2 bases, the J end by 0 bases, with 14 bases between. CDR3 in amino acids: CASSVSGQQTNYGYTF. The CDR3, as DNA: TGTGCCAGCAGCGTTTCGGGGCAGCAGACTAACTATGGCTACACCTTC.

The chain employs TRBV2 and TRBJ2-6; 7 nucleotides agree with TRBD2. J gave up 0 bases and V 2 bases, and 4 bases lay outside the gene matches. Germline V lookup: CDR1 SNHLY, CDR2 FYNNEI. The CDR3 is 17 amino acids. CDR3 protein: CASSELAVVSGANVLTF. In nucleotides, the CDR3 is TGTGCCAGCAGTGAACTAGCGGTTGTCTCTGGGGCCAACGTCCTGACTTTC.

This chain uses TRBV7-2 with TRBJ2-1; D might be TRBD1 or TRBD2, each matching 5 bases. V was clipped by 1 base and J by 9 bases, with 16 bases between them. This CDR3 is 15 amino acids long. The germline V gene encodes CDR1 SGHTA and CDR2 FQGNSA. The DNA for the CDR3 is TGTGCCAGCAGCTTAGAAGTGGGCCTGAGGGGTGAGCAGTTCTTC. This sequence encodes CASSLEVGLRGEQFF.